Below, one TCR beta chain is given with its context. Its target is unknown. This record comes from a study of T cell repertoires in cytomegalovirus infection. On the study more broadly: Public TCR beta signatures were indicative of both CMV infection and a matching HLA type. Study outcomes and limitations: The cumulative frequency of public TCR beta families distinguished individuals who carried CMV together with the relevant HLA. It was HLA-C-restricted CMV-specific TCR beta clonotypes that dominated the response ex vivo.

The CDR3 consists of 13 residues. The V end was cut by 1 base, the J end by 6 bases, with 9 bases between. CDR1 is MNHEY, CDR2 SVGEGT, per germline. TCRdb redid the calling of the reads with MiXCR, one entry per CDR3 protein. The repertoire holds some 150,000 distinct CDR3 sequences, with 20% to 25% as singletons. Source material: PBMCs. The TCR comes from a human donor in good health (CMV status not recorded). Some clones in this sample may be carry-over from other donors' samples. The chain is built from TRBV6-2 or TRBV6-3 and TRBJ1-1; the D is unclear. Here the CDR3 DNA reads TGTGCCAGCAGTTACTTCCCCGGGGCTGAAGCTTTCTTT. Translation: CASSYFPGAEAFF.